This T cell receptor beta chain is drawn from a study of Ad26.COV2.S vaccination and SARS-CoV-2 variants. Study overall: Into the muscle, Ad26.COV2.S was dosed once or twice, 56 days apart.

TCRdb's copy holds only in-frame clones and misses some; the assay was immunoSEQ multiplex PCR. The table records roughly 500,000 clones, roughly 87% of them present only once. Regarding treatment: roughly 19 received Ad26.COV2.S at low or high dose, single or two shots; 5 received placebo; per-sample allocation not given. Sample collection was performed on day 63 after the first vaccine or placebo injection. Points from the study as a whole: Vaccine recipients and placebo recipients showed similar non-spike TCR breadth.

Turning to this clone: The target antigen is unknown.

Germline assignment: CDR1 MNHEY and CDR2 SVGEGT. The CDR3 sequence is 13 residues long. The V segment lost 2 bases and the J segment 10 bases; nucleotides outside the gene matches: 5. The clonotype was recovered from a person between 18 and 59 years old who received the Ad26.COV2.S COVID-19 vaccine or a placebo. The V and J genes are TRBV6-2 or TRBV6-3 and TRBJ2-3; 8 positions match TRBD2. Sequences were derived from peripheral blood, sampled in a trial of Ad26.COV2.S vaccine versus placebo. The CDR3 DNA reads TGTGCCAGCAGTTACGGGACTAGTTTTTCGCAGTATTTT. It yields the protein CASSYGTSFSQYF.